This paragraph reports one T cell receptor beta chain. Only in-frame clones appear in the TCRdb table, and some are missing; sequencing was by immunoSEQ multiplex PCR. The sample has approximately 100,000 clones; about 85% are singletons. This CDR3 has 13 residues. The germline CDR1 and CDR2 sequences are MDHEN and SYDVKM. Trimming removed 2 bases at V and 4 bases at J, with 9 bases between. Second-dose intervals of approximately 4 or approximately 12 weeks were pooled. The data were taken from a study of T cell responses to AZD1222 COVID-19 vaccine. The input for sequencing was peripheral blood, taken 28 days after the second AZD1222 dose. The origin of this receptor is an adult who received the AZD1222 COVID-19 vaccine. V gene TRBV28 combines with J gene TRBJ2-7; the D is unclear. CDR3 in amino acids: CASSLPFRYEQYF. DNA for the CDR3: TGTGCCAGCAGTTTACCGTTCAGGTACGAGCAGTACTTC.